The clone carrying this T cell receptor beta chain came up a few times. What it recognizes is unknown. This sample stems from a study of T-cell reconstitution after alpha-beta-depleted transplantation in children. Study results and caveats: After transplant, at about two months, alpha-beta T cells were reportedly derived from several hundred expanded graft clones.

Per the germline V gene, CDR1 is SEHNR and CDR2 is FQNEAQ (reference sequence). The CDR3 contains 14 residues. V was cut by 11 bases and J by 2 bases, with 16 bases left in between. For TCRbeta, the library was prepared with unique molecular identifiers. One entry per CDR3 protein, called by TCRdb with MiXCR from the PCR reads. The sample includes fewer than 1 million distinct CDR3 sequences, 15% to 20% of them seen just once. This specimen consisted of PBMCs, mostly from graft donor cells, obtained 360 days after TCRalphabeta/CD19-depleted stem cell transplant. The clonotype comes from a male patient younger than 18 who had a stem cell transplant for acute lymphoblastic leukemia, so the T cells may come from the graft donor. This sequence joins TRBV7-9 and TRBJ2-1; tentatively, D is TRBD1 (6 bases). This chain's CDR3 is CAARGAGAYNEQFF. The CDR3 DNA sequence: TGTGCCGCCCGGGGCGCAGGGGCCTACAATGAGCAGTTCTTC.